The next 2 T cell receptor beta chains were all read from a single sample in a study of radiotherapy plus CTLA-4 blockade in lung cancer. Libraries were prepared by immunoSEQ multiplex PCR; TCRdb keeps only in-frame clonotypes and omits some of them. The table shows 50,000 to 60,000 clones, with approximately 80% occurring only once. The source material was peripheral blood, sampled from a patient treated with radiotherapy plus ipilimumab. The source of these receptors is a human donor with non-small cell lung cancer who had a complete response to radiotherapy plus ipilimumab.

The V call is TRBV15, the J call TRBJ2-6; 9 bases map to TRBD1. J gave up 4 bases and V 5 bases, and 12 bases lay outside the gene matches. The CDR3 length is 18 residues. The germline V gene has CDR1 LNHNV and CDR2 YYDKDF (reference sequence). The CDR3 protein is CATSGRDRVILGANVLTF. CDR3 in DNA: TGTGCCACCAGCGGCCGGGACAGGGTGATTCTCGGGGCCAACGTCCTGACTTTC.

As regards this clone: One end of the junction does not line up with germline, which may come from a read error. The CDR3 here is CAGSPTGRNNEQFF. For the CDR3, the DNA is TGTGCCGGTAGTCCGACAGGGAGAAACAATGAGCAGTTCTTC. The J gene is TRBJ2-1, the V gene TRBV19; 7 bases match TRBD1. Germline lookup yields CDR1 LNHDA and CDR2 SQIVND (reference sequence). The CDR3 loop spans 14 amino acids.